These T cell receptor beta chains were read from a single sample in a study of blood T cells in healthy people across ages. TCRdb independently ran MiXCR on the 5' RACE reads; one entry per CDR3 protein. The sample yields hundreds of thousands of distinct CDR3 sequences, around 54% seen once. The sequenced material came from blood. The receptors derive from a man between 60 and 75 years old in good health. Both conserved end residues are part of each CDR3. A D gene is named only where the DNA matches it firmly. Where a row states a size, it is once, few, many or the class of an expanded clone; other rows omit it.

>TRBV28|14|NA|NA|TRBJ2-7
TGTGCCGCCCGGCAGGCGGGGAGCTACAATGAGCAGTACTTC
CAARQAGSYNEQYF
>TRBV20-1|12|NA|few|TRBJ2-3
TGCAGTGCTAGAGATCTAGGCGATACGCAGTATTTT
CSARDLGDTQYF
>TRBV5-1|14|NA|NA|TRBJ2-4
TGCGCCAGCAGCTTGGGCAGGGGCCTGGGGGAGCAGTACTTC
CASSLGRGLGEQYF
>TRBV6-6|15|NA|NA|TRBJ2-3
TGTGCCAGCAGTTTCCAGGATCCTAGCACAGATACGCAGTATTTT
CASSFQDPSTDTQYF
>TRBV11-2|12|NA|NA|TRBJ1-2
TGTGCCAGCAGCCGGAACAGGGATGGCTACACCTTC
CASSRNRDGYTF
>TRBV28|13|NA|NA|TRBJ2-5
TGTGCCAGCAGGGGTCCTGGTATGGGGACCCAGTACTTC
CASRGPGMGTQYF
>TRBV20-1|12|NA|NA|TRBJ2-7
TGCAGTGCTGCGGCGGCCTACAATGAGCAGTACTTC
CSAAAAYNEQYF
>TRBV10-3|15|TRBD2|NA|TRBJ2-3
TGTGCCATCAGCGCAGGCGGGGGGAGCACAGATACGCAGTATTTT
CAISAGGGSTDTQYF
>TRBV20-1|13|TRBD1|NA|TRBJ1-5
TGCAGTGTCGTACAGGGGGCGCGGCAGCCCCAGCATTTT
CSVVQGARQPQHF
>TRBV29-1|13|NA|NA|TRBJ2-4
TGCAGCGTTGAAGATCTCATTAACAACATTCAGTACTTC
CSVEDLINNIQYF
>TRBV4-2|16|NA|NA|TRBJ1-1
TGTGCCAGCAGCCAAGATGGCGACCCGGGGGACACTGAAGCTTTCTTT
CASSQDGDPGDTEAFF
>TRBV7-9|14|TRBD1|NA|TRBJ1-2
TGTGCCAGCGGGCGGGACAGCTATAGGTGGGGCTACACCTTC
CASGRDSYRWGYTF
>TRBV6-6|13|NA|NA|TRBJ1-1
TGTGCCAGCAGTTACCTAGACCGGGGTGAAGCTTTCTTT
CASSYLDRGEAFF
>TRBV10-1|12|TRBD1|NA|TRBJ2-1
TGCGCCAGCAGCACAGGGGTCGATGAGCAGTTCTTC
CASSTGVDEQFF
>TRBV4-1|16|TRBD2|NA|TRBJ2-3
TGCGCCAGCAGCGGAAAAGCGGGGGGGCGGACAGATACGCAGTATTTT
CASSGKAGGRTDTQYF
>TRBV20-1|12|NA|NA|TRBJ2-7
TGCAGTGCGAAGGAGGATGCCTACGAGCAGTACTTC
CSAKEDAYEQYF
>TRBV4-1|17|TRBD2|NA|TRBJ2-3
TGCGCCAGCAGCCAATCCGGGACTACTGTTTACACAGATACGCAGTATTTT
CASSQSGTTVYTDTQYF
>TRBV5-4|12|TRBD2|NA|TRBJ2-1
TGTATCGGGACTAGCGGTTACAATGAGCAGTTCTTC
CIGTSGYNEQFF
>TRBV7-7|15|TRBD1|NA|TRBJ1-4
TGTGCCAGCAGCTTAACAGGGGGAACTAATGAAAAACTGTTTTTT
CASSLTGGTNEKLFF
>TRBV7-2|14|NA|once|TRBJ2-1
TGTGCCAGCAGCTCACAGGCCGGAGAAGAGGGGCAGTTCTTC
CASSSQAGEEGQFF
>TRBV4-1|18|NA|few|TRBJ2-5
TGCGCCAGCAGCCAAGATCCCCCCCAAGTTGGCTTTCAAGAGACCCAGTACTTC
CASSQDPPQVGFQETQYF
>TRBV6-5|13|NA|NA|TRBJ1-2
TGTGCCGGCAGTTCAGGGCCCGTTTGGGGCTACACCTTC
CAGSSGPVWGYTF
>TRBV12-3/TRBV12-4|13|NA|NA|TRBJ1-2
TGTGCCAGCAGTCCGACATGGAGGGGTGGCTACACCTTC
CASSPTWRGGYTF
>TRBV5-1|12|NA|NA|TRBJ2-7
TGCGCCAGCAGCTTTCCAGGGGACGAGCAGTACTTC
CASSFPGDEQYF
>TRBV6-6|14|NA|NA|TRBJ2-1
TGTGCCAGCAGTTTGCCAACAGGAGTCAATGAGCAGTTCTTC
CASSLPTGVNEQFF
>TRBV15|15|TRBD2|NA|TRBJ2-4
TGTGCCACCAGCCCGGGGGGACTAGCCAAAAACATTCAGTACTTC
CATSPGGLAKNIQYF
>TRBV29-1|12|TRBD1|once|TRBJ1-1
TGCAGCGTTGCAACAGGGGACACTGAAGCTTTCTTT
CSVATGDTEAFF
>TRBV7-8|17|NA|NA|TRBJ2-3
TGTGCCAGCAGAGATTCTGGGGGACTTTTTAGCACAGATACGCAGTATTTT
CASRDSGGLFSTDTQYF
>TRBV18|15|TRBD1|NA|TRBJ1-2
TGTGCCAGCTCACCTGCGGGGACAGGGGTAAATGGCTACACCTTC
CASSPAGTGVNGYTF
>TRBV12-3/TRBV12-4|13|TRBD2|NA|TRBJ2-3
TGTGCCAGCAGCTGTGGGGGGGCAGATACGCAGTATTTT
CASSCGGADTQYF
>TRBV29-1|12|NA|few|TRBJ2-1
TGCAGCGCCGAAGGGGCAGGGGACGAGCAGTTCTTC
CSAEGAGDEQFF
>TRBV4-1|15|TRBD1|many|TRBJ2-7
TGTGCCAGCAGCCAACCGGGACAGGGCTCCTACGAGCAGTACTTC
CASSQPGQGSYEQYF
>TRBV20-1|13|TRBD1|NA|TRBJ1-2
TGCAGTGCTGACGAACAGGGGGCTGGTGGCTACACCTTC
CSADEQGAGGYTF
>TRBV5-1|15|TRBD1|NA|TRBJ1-2
TGCGCCAGCAATCCGGGACAGGGGAGGGTCTATGGCTACACCTTC
CASNPGQGRVYGYTF
>TRBV12-3/TRBV12-4|12|NA|NA|TRBJ1-2
TGTGCCAGCAGTGAGTTGTACTATGGCTACACCTTC
CASSELYYGYTF
>TRBV20-1|14|TRBD2|few|TRBJ2-5
TGCAGTGCCCTACAGCGGGGGGGCCGTGAGACCCAGTACTTC
CSALQRGGRETQYF
>TRBV28|15|TRBD2|NA|TRBJ2-5
TGTGCCAGCAGTTTACCCGGGGGGGATGTGGAGACCCAGTACTTC
CASSLPGGDVETQYF
>TRBV12-3/TRBV12-4|13|TRBD1|once|TRBJ2-7
TGTGCCAGCAGTACACTACAGGGGAGCGAGCAGTACTTC
CASSTLQGSEQYF
>TRBV28|12|NA|NA|TRBJ2-5
TGTGCCAGCAGTTCTAACAGGAAGACCCAGTACTTC
CASSSNRKTQYF
>TRBV5-6|16|NA|NA|TRBJ2-7
TGTGCCAGCAGCTTCGGTGCGTTGGGGCAATACAATGAGCAGTACTTC
CASSFGALGQYNEQYF
>TRBV2|16|NA|NA|TRBJ2-6
TGTGCCAGCAGTGAGCTAGGATTCTCTGGGGCCAACGTCCTGACTTTC
CASSELGFSGANVLTF
>TRBV3-1|14|TRBD1|once|TRBJ2-1
TGTGCCAGCAGCCAGAGGACAGGGGGGAATGAGCAGTTCTTC
CASSQRTGGNEQFF
>TRBV28|13|NA|few|TRBJ1-2
TGTGCCAGCAGTTTCCAGGCAAACTATGGCTACACCTTC
CASSFQANYGYTF
>TRBV7-8|15|NA|NA|TRBJ2-2
TGTGCCAGCAGCTTACAAACACAGGGTGCCGGGGAGCTGTTTTTT
CASSLQTQGAGELFF